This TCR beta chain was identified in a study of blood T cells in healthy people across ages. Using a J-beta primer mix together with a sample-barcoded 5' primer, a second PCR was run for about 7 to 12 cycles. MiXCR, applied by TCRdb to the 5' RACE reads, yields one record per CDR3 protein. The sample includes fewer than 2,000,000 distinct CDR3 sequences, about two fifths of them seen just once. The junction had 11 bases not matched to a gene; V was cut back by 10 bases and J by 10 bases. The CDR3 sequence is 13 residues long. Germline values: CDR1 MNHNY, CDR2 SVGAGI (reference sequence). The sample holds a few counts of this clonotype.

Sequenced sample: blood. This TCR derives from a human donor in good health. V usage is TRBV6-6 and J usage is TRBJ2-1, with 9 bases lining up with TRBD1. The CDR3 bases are TGTGCCACCACAAAGGGACAGGGACAGGAGCAGTTCTTC. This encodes CATTKGQGQEQFF.